This record looks at one T cell receptor (beta chain) sequence and its context. The method was immunoSEQ multiplex PCR; TCRdb's version includes in-frame clones alone and lacks a portion of them. The profile covers 150,000 to 200,000 clones, with around 94% appearing a single time and around 1.5% taken by the ten largest. The sample originates from a study of control samples from healthy donors and cancer patients. The CDR3 extends over 12 amino acids. The V gene's germline CDR1 is MDHEN and CDR2 SYDVKM. Trimming at V came to 7 bases and at J to 9 bases, leaving 6 bases not matched to a gene. The gene calls are TRBV28 and TRBJ2-1; 7 bases agree with TRBD1. Sequenced: blood. This TCR was recovered from a man younger than 40 in good health. CDR3 region: CASTIQGTEQFF. CDR3 DNA: TGTGCCAGCACGATACAGGGGACTGAGCAGTTCTTC.